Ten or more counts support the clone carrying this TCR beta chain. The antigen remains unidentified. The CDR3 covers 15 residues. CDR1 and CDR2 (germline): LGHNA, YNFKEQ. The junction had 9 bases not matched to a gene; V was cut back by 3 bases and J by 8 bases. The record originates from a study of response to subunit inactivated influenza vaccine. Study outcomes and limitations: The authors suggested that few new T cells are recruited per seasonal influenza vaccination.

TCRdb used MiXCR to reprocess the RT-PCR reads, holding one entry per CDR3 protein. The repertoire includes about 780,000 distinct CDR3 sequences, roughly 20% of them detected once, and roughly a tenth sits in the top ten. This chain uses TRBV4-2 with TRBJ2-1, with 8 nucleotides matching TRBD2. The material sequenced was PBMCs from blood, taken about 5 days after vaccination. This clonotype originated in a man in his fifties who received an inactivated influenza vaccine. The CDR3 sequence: CASSHRSRGGDEQFF. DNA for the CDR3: TGTGCCAGCAGCCACAGAAGCCGGGGGGGGGATGAGCAGTTCTTC.